The clone carrying this T cell receptor (beta chain) was seen ten or more times. These data come from a study of T-cell reconstitution after alpha-beta-depleted transplantation in children. Germline CDR1 SGHTA, CDR2 FQGTGA. With 3 bases clipped from V and 7 bases from J, the junction kept 9 bases outside the gene matches. This CDR3 spans 16 amino acids. Unique molecular identifiers featured in how the TCRbeta library was prepared. TCRdb fed the PCR reads into MiXCR, producing one record per CDR3 protein. Of 200,000 to 250,000 distinct CDR3 sequences in the sample, around 9.7% were seen once. This sequence was found in a human donor who donated a stem cell graft to a child with SCID. Sequenced material: PBMCs from the stem cell graft donor, taken from the stem cell graft. The J gene is TRBJ2-1, the V gene TRBV7-3, with 10 bases matching TRBD2. This chain's CDR3 is CASSFKSAGGRNEQFF. CDR3 DNA sequence: TGTGCCAGCAGCTTCAAATCAGCGGGGGGGCGGAATGAGCAGTTCTTC.